This T cell receptor (beta chain) derives from a study of control samples from healthy donors and cancer patients. Generated by immunoSEQ multiplex PCR, the TCRdb table keeps only in-frame clones and is missing some. The data contain roughly 100,000 clones, about nine tenths of them singletons. This clone has a single count. V was pared by 9 bases and J by 0 bases, with 17 bases between. The CDR3 loop spans 15 amino acids. CDR1 and CDR2 from the germline V gene are KGHSH and LQKENI. This TCR was recovered from a woman in her 30s in good health. The rearrangement uses TRBV18 and TRBJ1-1, with D unresolved. The specimen sequenced was blood. The CDR3 DNA follows: TGTGCCAGTCAAGCTCGGATGGCGGTGAACACTGAAGCTTTCTTT. It translates to CASQARMAVNTEAFF.